This TCR beta chain is from a study of siplizumab effects on memory and regulatory T cells. The germline V gene has CDR1 SNHLY and CDR2 FYNNEI. The CDR3 is 14 residues long. V shed 7 bases, J shed 5 bases, and the junction held 9 bases outside the gene matches. Only in-frame clones appear in the TCRdb table, and some are missing; sequencing was by immunoSEQ multiplex PCR. The profile shows about 110,000 clones, 92% of them singletons. The chain has TRBV2 and TRBJ2-3; 7 bases fit TRBD2. The receptor's source is a human donor in good health. Sequencing input: Tregs sorted from blood. For the CDR3, the DNA is TGTGCCAGCAAAGTATTGAGCGGGATAGATACGCAGTATTTT. As protein: CASKVLSGIDTQYF.